The present TCR beta chain was sequenced within a study of shared clonotypes between healthy human individuals. Regarding the study as a whole: Clonotypes which were not shared had lower generation probabilities than clonotypes that all four donors shared.

This clone was picked up a small number of times. The antigen is undetermined. Other DNA sequences in this sample translate to the same CDR3. The germline gives CDR1 SEHNR, CDR2 FQNEAQ (reference sequence). The CDR3 length is 13 residues. The V end lost 6 bases, the J end lost 6 bases, and 14 bases lay between the germline ends. Per the original data handling: Because ImmunoSEQ provided only junction sequences with no quality scores, the filtering differed. Produced via immunoSEQ multiplex PCR; TCRdb's table is partial and in-frame only. V, J and clone size are taken as reported in that table, and D and trimming were inferred from the DNA itself. The sample shows around 2.3 million clones, approximately 96% of them seen only once.

Sequencing was performed on naive CD4+ T cells sorted from blood. Subset given: CD45RA+ positively selected. This sequence was found in a man between 18 and 35 years old in good health. The chain joins TRBV7-9 to TRBJ1-2; D is possibly TRBD1 (5 bases). This CDR3 reads CASSRRGSHGYTF. In nucleotides, the CDR3 is TGTGCCAGCAGTCGAAGGGGCAGCCATGGCTACACCTTC.